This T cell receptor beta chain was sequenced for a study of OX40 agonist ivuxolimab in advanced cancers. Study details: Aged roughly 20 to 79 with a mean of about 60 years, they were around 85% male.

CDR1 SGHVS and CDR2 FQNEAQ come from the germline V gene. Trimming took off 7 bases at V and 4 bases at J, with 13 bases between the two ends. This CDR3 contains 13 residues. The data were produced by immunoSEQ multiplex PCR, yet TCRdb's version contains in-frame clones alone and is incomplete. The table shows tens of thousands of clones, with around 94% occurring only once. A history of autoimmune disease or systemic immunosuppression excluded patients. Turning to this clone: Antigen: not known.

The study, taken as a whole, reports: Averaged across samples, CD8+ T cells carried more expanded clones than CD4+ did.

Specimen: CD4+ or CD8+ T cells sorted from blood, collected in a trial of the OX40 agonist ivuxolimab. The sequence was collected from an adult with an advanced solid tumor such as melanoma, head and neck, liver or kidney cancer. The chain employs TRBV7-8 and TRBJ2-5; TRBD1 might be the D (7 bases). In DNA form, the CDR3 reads TGTGCCAGCACCCCAGGGGGGCCAGAGACCCAGTACTTC. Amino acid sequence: CASTPGGPETQYF. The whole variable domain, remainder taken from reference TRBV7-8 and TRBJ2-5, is GAGVSQSPRYKVAKRGQDVALRCDPISGHVSLFWYQQALGQGPEFLTYFQNEAQLDKSGLPSDRFFAERPEGSVSTLKIQRTQQEDSAVYLCASTPGGPETQYFGPGTRLLVL.